This T cell receptor beta chain was identified during a study of T cell repertoires in cytomegalovirus infection. For the study at large: Indications of both CMV infection and matching HLA type were provided by public TCR beta signatures.

Germline CDR1 and CDR2: SNHLY and FYNNEI. The CDR3 sequence is 16 residues long. The V gene end was trimmed by 4 bases and the J gene end by 4 bases; junction bases not matched to a gene: 7. Findings and limits, study-wide: HLA-C-restricted CMV-specific TCR beta clonotypes were dominant in the ex vivo response. Identification of carriers of CMV plus the relevant HLA was achieved through cumulative public TCR beta family frequency.

In regard to this clonotype: Its antigen is unknown.

TCRdb reanalysed the reads using MiXCR and keeps one entry per CDR3 protein. The repertoire holds some 300,000 distinct CDR3 sequences, with approximately 15% as singletons. Sequencing was done on a sample of PBMCs. This TCR was recovered from a human donor in good health (CMV status not recorded). Some clones in this sample may be carry-over from other donors' samples. The J gene is TRBJ2-1, the V gene TRBV2; 10 positions match TRBD2. The DNA of the CDR3 is TGTGCCAGCAGTGGAGGGCTAGCGGGGGAATACAATGAGCAGTTCTTC. Amino acids: CASSGGLAGEYNEQFF.